This T cell receptor (beta chain) appears in the sequencing data of a study of shared clonotypes between healthy human individuals. Overall study results and limits: Blood alone was sampled, and tissue repertoires likely differ.

For this clone: Its antigen remains unknown.

Between the trimmed V and J ends, which lost 8 bases and 4 bases, there was a span of 14 bases. The CDR3 totals 14 residues. Germline CDR1 reads SNHLY; CDR2 reads FYNNEI. Here immunoSEQ multiplex PCR was the method, and the copy in TCRdb shows in-frame clones only, minus some. Of roughly 2.2 million clones listed, roughly 93% are singletons. The investigators split CD4+ cells into a CD45RA+ naive subset and a CD45RA-negative memory subset. V gene TRBV2 combines with J gene TRBJ2-2; no reliable D call. Sequenced material: naive CD4+ T cells from PBMCs. Subset in this sample: CD45RA+ positively selected. The clonotype comes from a man aged 18 to 30 in good health. Some clones in this sample may be carry-over from other donors' samples. The CDR3 DNA follows: TGTGCCAGCCAGAGTGAGTTAAGCACCGGGGAGCTGTTTTTT. Translation: CASQSELSTGELFF. Filled out from reference TRBV2 and TRBJ2-2, the complete variable domain reads EPEVTQTPSHQVTQMGQEVILRCVPISNHLYFYWYRQILGQKVEFLVSFYNNEISEKSEIFDDQFSVERPDGSNFTLKIRSTKLEDSAMYFCASQSELSTGELFFGEGSRLTVL.